This is a list of T cell receptor beta chains from one sample in a study of OX40 agonist ivuxolimab in advanced cancers. Only in-frame clones appear in the TCRdb table, and some are missing; sequencing was by immunoSEQ multiplex PCR. Of some 80,000 clones listed, 80% to 90% are singletons. The sample in question was CD4+ or CD8+ T cells sorted from blood, obtained in a trial of the OX40 agonist ivuxolimab. The receptors here all came from an adult with an advanced solid tumor such as melanoma, head and neck, liver or kidney cancer. CDR3s include the opening cysteine and the closing phenylalanine or tryptophan. Each record gives: J gene, V gene, D gene, clone size, CDR3 DNA, CDR3 protein. A D gene is named only where the DNA matches it firmly. Expanded clones get a size class; other rows say once, few or many, or leave the size out.

J: TRBJ2-2; V: TRBV7-9; D: TRBD1; size: NA; DNA: TGTGCCAGCAGCTTAAGGACAGGACCGAACACCGGGGAGCTGTTTTTT; CDR3: CASSLRTGPNTGELFF
J: TRBJ1-3; V: TRBV7-2; D: TRBD1; size: few; DNA: TGTGCCAGCAGCTTAGTTGGGACAGTGATCTCTGGAAACACCATATATTTT; CDR3: CASSLVGTVISGNTIYF
J: TRBJ1-1; V: TRBV11-3; D: NA; size: NA; DNA: TGTGCCAGCAGCTTAGGGGGTACCTCGAACACTGAAGCTTTCTTT; CDR3: CASSLGGTSNTEAFF
J: TRBJ1-3; V: TRBV28; D: NA; size: once; DNA: TGTGCTAGCATCTCCGGGGGCTCTGGAAACACCATATATTTT; CDR3: CASISGGSGNTIYF
J: TRBJ1-2; V: TRBV19; D: NA; size: NA; DNA: TGTGCCAGTAGTCCAGCGGGGGAGAACGGCTACACCTTC; CDR3: CASSPAGENGYTF
J: TRBJ2-3; V: TRBV29-1; D: NA; size: NA; DNA: TGCAGCGCCCCAGATACGCAGTATTTT; CDR3: CSAPDTQYF
J: TRBJ2-5; V: TRBV6-1; D: NA; size: NA; DNA: TGTGCCAGCAGTGAAGCGGAAAGGAGGGGAGAGACCCAGTACTTC; CDR3: CASSEAERRGETQYF
J: TRBJ1-2; V: TRBV6-1; D: NA; size: few; DNA: TGTGCCAGCACCGAGGGTTTTGGCTACACCTTC; CDR3: CASTEGFGYTF
J: TRBJ1-6; V: TRBV5-6; D: NA; size: NA; DNA: TGTGCCAGCAGCTTTTGGGGTTCACCATCTTATAATTCACCCCTCCACTTT; CDR3: CASSFWGSPSYNSPLHF
J: TRBJ1-1; V: TRBV6-5; D: NA; size: NA; DNA: TGTGCCAGCAGACCTTTTACAGGGTTCGGCGCTGAAGCTTTCTTT; CDR3: CASRPFTGFGAEAFF
J: TRBJ1-4; V: TRBV5-4; D: NA; size: NA; DNA: TGTGCCAGCAGCTTGTCGCAGGATCGGATGCGCGGCGTGGAAAAACTGTTTTTT; CDR3: CASSLSQDRMRGVEKLFF
J: TRBJ2-2; V: TRBV11-2; D: NA; size: NA; DNA: TGTGCCAGCAGCGCTATAGGACGCCTGTTCACCGGGGAGCTGTTTTTT; CDR3: CASSAIGRLFTGELFF
J: TRBJ1-1; V: TRBV6-5; D: NA; size: NA; DNA: TGTGCCAGCAGACAGGGACATCTTGCGACTGAAGCTTTCTTT; CDR3: CASRQGHLATEAFF
J: TRBJ1-2; V: TRBV9; D: NA; size: NA; DNA: TGTGCCAGCCATAACGGGGAGGGTGGCTACACCTTC; CDR3: CASHNGEGGYTF
J: TRBJ2-3; V: TRBV5-4; D: NA; size: few; DNA: TGTGCCAGCAGCTTGGAGGACGGACGAAATACGCAGTATTTT; CDR3: CASSLEDGRNTQYF